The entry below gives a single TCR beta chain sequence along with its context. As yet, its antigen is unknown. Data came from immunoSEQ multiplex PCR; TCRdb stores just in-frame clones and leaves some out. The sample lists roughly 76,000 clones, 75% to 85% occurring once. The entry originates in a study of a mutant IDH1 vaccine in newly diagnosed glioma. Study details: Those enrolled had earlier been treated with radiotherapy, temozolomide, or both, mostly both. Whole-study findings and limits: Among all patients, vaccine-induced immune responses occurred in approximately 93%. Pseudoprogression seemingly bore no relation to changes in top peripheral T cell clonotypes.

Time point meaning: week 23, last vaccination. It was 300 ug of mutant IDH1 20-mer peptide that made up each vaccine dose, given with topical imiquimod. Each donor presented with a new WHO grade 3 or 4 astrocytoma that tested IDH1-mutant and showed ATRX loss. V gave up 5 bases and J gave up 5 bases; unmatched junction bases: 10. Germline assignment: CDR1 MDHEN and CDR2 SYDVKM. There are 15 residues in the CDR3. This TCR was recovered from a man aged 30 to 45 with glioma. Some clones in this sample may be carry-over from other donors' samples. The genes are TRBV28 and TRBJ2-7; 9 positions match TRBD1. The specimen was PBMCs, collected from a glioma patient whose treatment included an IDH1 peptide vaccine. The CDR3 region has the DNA TGTGCCAGCAGTACCCCCGGGACAGGGAAGGACGAGCAGTACTTC. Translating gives CASSTPGTGKDEQYF.